The T cell receptor (beta chain) described here comes from a study of cytomegalovirus exposure and HLA in healthy donors. Study-level points and caveats: It was reportedly the case that the classifier diagnosed cytomegalovirus status with high specificity and sensitivity. Some TCR beta chains (more than 150 of them) were listed as cytomegalovirus-associated.

This CDR3 region has 15 residues. The germline V and J ends were trimmed by 2 bases and 4 bases, with 15 bases remaining between them. CDR1 is MDHEN, CDR2 SYDVKM, per germline. The donors belonged to the roughly 110-subject validation cohort, separate from the roughly 700-subject first cohort. The repertoire was sequenced with immunoSEQ multiplex PCR; TCRdb's copy has only in-frame clones and lacks some. Counted here are 150,000 to 200,000 clones, 80% to 90% occurring once; the ten biggest clones make up around 2.3%. Comment on this clone: Its antigen remains unknown.

Material for sequencing was PBMCs. The sequence came from a woman between 18 and 29 years old in good health and CMV-seronegative. V usage is TRBV28 and J usage is TRBJ2-7; TRBD2 might be the D (6 bases). The CDR3 loop reads CASSLSGPEGYEQYF. CDR3 bases: TGTGCCAGCAGTTTAAGTGGGCCGGAGGGGTACGAGCAGTACTTC. The full variable domain, with the rest looked up from reference TRBV28 and TRBJ2-7, is DVKVTQSSRYLVKRTGEKVFLECVQDMDHENMFWYRQDPGLGLRLIYFSYDVKMKEKGDIPEGYSVSREKKERFSLILESASTNQTSMYLCASSLSGPEGYEQYFGPGTRLTVT.